Below, 8 T cell receptor beta chains from the same sample are listed, as sequenced in a study of blood T cells in healthy people across ages (dated by TCRdb to about 2015). The library came from 5' RACE. TCRdb names Illumina HiSeq 2500 as the instrument used. The second PCR ran for roughly 6 to 11 cycles and used a J-beta primer mix along with a sample-barcoded 5' primer. The raw public reads went through TCRdb reprocessing: fastp at Q25, MiXCR clone calling, in-frame beta chains kept. Rows are combined by CDR3 protein, so each entry shows the most common genes and DNA. This sample gives around 1.5 million distinct CDR3 sequences in total; about 40% of them show up just once. The ten largest account for 7.9% of the sample. The sequencing input was blood. The receptors derive from a young woman in good health.

This clonotype was observed a handful of times. The CDR3 bases are TGTGCCAGCAGTGGAGTGGGACTAGCGGCCGACCAAGAGACCCAGTACTTC. It is translated as CASSGVGLAADQETQYF. The V and J genes are TRBV2 and TRBJ2-5, with TRBD2 matching over 11 bases. This CDR3 has 17 amino acids. In germline, CDR1 is SNHLY, CDR2 FYNNEI. V dropped 4 bases and J dropped 0; count of bases not matched to a gene: 7.

As to this clonotype: At one end the junction does not follow the germline gene, possibly because of a read error. The chain has TRBV3-1 and TRBJ1-2; TRBD1 might be the D (6 bases). Germline CDR1 is LGHDT and CDR2 is YNNKEL (reference sequence). This CDR3 region has 13 residues. CDR3 region: CAGSLSDRPVGTF. The CDR3 bases are TGTGCCGGCAGCCTCTCAGACAGGCCGGTGGGCACCTTC. Combining the CDR3 with reference TRBV3-1 and TRBJ1-2 gives the whole variable domain DTAVSQTPKYLVTQMGNDKSIKCEQNLGHDTMYWYKQDSKKFLKIMFSYNNKELIINETVPNRFSPKSPDKAHLNLHINSLELGDSAVYFCAGSLSDRPVGTFGSGTRLTVV.

J is TRBJ1-1 and V is TRBV28; D is uncertain. This CDR3 spans 15 amino acids. Germline lookup yields CDR1 MDHEN and CDR2 SYDVKM. Trimming cost V 8 bases and J 3 bases, with 19 bases left between them. CDR3 residues: CASFPLPKPYTEAFF. The CDR3 bases are TGTGCCAGCTTTCCCCTCCCTAAGCCCTACACTGAAGCTTTCTTT.

This clonotype has just a few counts. The chain is built from TRBV20-1 and TRBJ1-2; 9 nucleotides line up with TRBD1. The V gene end was trimmed by 2 bases and the J gene end by 8 bases; junction bases not matched to a gene: 12. Per the germline V gene, CDR1 is DFQATT and CDR2 is SNEGSKA (reference sequence). There are 15 residues in the CDR3. The DNA for the CDR3 is TGCAGTGCTAGATCCCCCGGGACAGGGCGATTCGGCTACACCTTC. Encoded protein: CSARSPGTGRFGYTF.

This clonotype was recorded once. The rearrangement links TRBV2 to TRBJ2-3; D is undetermined. The CDR3 is 11 amino acids. The ends were cut back, 0 bases at V and 13 bases at J, with 8 bases in the middle. Looked up from germline, CDR1 is SNHLY and CDR2 is FYNNEI. The DNA of the CDR3 is TGTGCCAGCAGTGAAGCTGGGATTGAGTATTTT. It is translated as CASSEAGIEYF.

This clonotype appeared a few times. The chain recombines TRBV5-1 with TRBJ1-1; D is unresolved. Germline CDR1 and CDR2: SGHRS and YFSETQ. With 3 bases removed from V and 5 bases from J, the gap between germline ends came to 14 bases. The CDR3 totals 14 residues. The CDR3 coding sequence is TGCGCCAGCAGCTCGGGCTCCCGAGGGACTGAAGCTTTCTTT. It encodes CASSSGSRGTEAFF.

The chain is built from TRBV5-5 and TRBJ1-6; no definite D call. V lost 8 bases to trimming and J lost 3 bases, with 15 bases between them. Germline V gene sequence: CDR1 SGHKS, CDR2 YYEKEE (reference sequence). This CDR3 region has 15 residues. CDR3 in DNA: TGTGCCAGTCGTCGGGTAACAGACTATAATTCACCCCTCCACTTT. It specifies CASRRVTDYNSPLHF.

The CDR3 nucleotides are TGTGCCAGCAGCTTGCACACCTTCTACGGCTACACCTTC. Protein product: CASSLHTFYGYTF. V gene TRBV5-6 combines with J gene TRBJ1-2; D unclear. Germline V lookup: CDR1 SGHDT, CDR2 YYEEEE. This CDR3 has 13 residues. Deletions cut 1 base from V and 8 bases from J, with 12 bases between.